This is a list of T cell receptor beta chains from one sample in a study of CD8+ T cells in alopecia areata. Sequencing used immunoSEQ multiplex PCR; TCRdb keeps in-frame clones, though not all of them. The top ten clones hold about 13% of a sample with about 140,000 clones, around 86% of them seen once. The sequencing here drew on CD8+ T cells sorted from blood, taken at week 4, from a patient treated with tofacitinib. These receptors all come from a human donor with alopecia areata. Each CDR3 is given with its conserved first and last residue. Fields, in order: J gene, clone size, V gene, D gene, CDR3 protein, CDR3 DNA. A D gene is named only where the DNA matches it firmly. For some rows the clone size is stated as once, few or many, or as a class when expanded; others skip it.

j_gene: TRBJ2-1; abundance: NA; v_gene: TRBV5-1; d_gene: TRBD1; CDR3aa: CASRGDRNEQFF; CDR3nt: TGCGCCAGCAGGGGGGACAGAAATGAGCAGTTCTTC
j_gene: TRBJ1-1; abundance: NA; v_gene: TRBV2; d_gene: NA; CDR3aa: CASGAGEDTEAFF; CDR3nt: TGTGCCAGCGGGGCAGGGGAAGACACTGAAGCTTTCTTT
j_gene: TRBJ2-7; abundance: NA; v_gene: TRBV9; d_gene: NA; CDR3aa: CASSVGDSSYEQYF; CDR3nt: TGTGCCAGCAGCGTAGGGGACTCCTCCTACGAGCAGTACTTC
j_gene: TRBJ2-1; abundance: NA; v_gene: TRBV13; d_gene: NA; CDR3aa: CASSLGREPYNEQFF; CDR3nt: TGTGCCAGCAGCTTAGGGCGGGAACCGTACAATGAGCAGTTCTTC
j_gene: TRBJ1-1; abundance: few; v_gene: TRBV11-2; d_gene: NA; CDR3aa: CASSWGSEAFF; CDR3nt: TGTGCCAGCAGCTGGGGATCTGAAGCTTTCTTT
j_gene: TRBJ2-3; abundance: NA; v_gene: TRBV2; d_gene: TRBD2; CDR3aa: CASSDGSGSYIGTDTQYF; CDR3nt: TGTGCCAGCAGTGACGGCAGCGGGAGTTATATAGGCACAGATACGCAGTATTTT
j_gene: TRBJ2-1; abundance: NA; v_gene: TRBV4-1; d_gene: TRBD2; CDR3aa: CASKVAGGADEQFF; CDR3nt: TGCGCCAGTAAAGTAGCGGGAGGAGCCGATGAGCAGTTCTTC
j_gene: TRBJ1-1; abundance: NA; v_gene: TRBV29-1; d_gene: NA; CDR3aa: CSVDDRNLHEAFF; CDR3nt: TGCAGCGTGGACGACAGGAACCTACACGAAGCTTTCTTT
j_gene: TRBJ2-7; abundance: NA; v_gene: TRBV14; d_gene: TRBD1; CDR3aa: CASSQEQGSYEQYF; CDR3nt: TGTGCCAGCAGCCAGGAACAGGGGTCCTACGAGCAGTACTTC
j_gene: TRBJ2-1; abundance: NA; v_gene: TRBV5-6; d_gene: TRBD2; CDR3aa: CASIRLSAGDEQFF; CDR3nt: TGTGCCAGCATTCGGCTTTCAGCGGGGGATGAGCAGTTCTTC
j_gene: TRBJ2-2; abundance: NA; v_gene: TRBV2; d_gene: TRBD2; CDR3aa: CAIRTSGLNTGELFF; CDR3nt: TGTGCCATCCGGACTAGCGGGCTGAACACCGGGGAGCTGTTTTTT
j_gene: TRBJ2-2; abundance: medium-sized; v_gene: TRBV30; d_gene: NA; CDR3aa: CAWSVLGGTGELFF; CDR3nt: TGTGCCTGGAGTGTTCTCGGGGGCACCGGGGAGCTGTTTTTT
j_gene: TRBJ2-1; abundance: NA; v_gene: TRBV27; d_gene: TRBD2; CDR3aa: CASSLTSGSAYNEQFF; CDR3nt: TGTGCCAGCAGTTTGACTAGCGGGAGCGCCTACAATGAGCAGTTCTTC
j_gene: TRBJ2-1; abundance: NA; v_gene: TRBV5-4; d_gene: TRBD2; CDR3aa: CASGGTTNYNEQFF; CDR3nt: TGTGCCTCGGGGGGGACTACAAACTACAATGAGCAGTTCTTC
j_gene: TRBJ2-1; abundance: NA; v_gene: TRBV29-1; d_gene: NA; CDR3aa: CSSFLGGNEQFF; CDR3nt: TGCAGCTCATTCTTAGGGGGTAATGAGCAGTTCTTC
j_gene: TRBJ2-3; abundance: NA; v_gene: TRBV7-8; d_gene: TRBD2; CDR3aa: CASSEGTSGKTDTQYF; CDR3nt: TGTGCCAGCAGCGAGGGGACTAGCGGGAAAACAGATACGCAGTATTTT
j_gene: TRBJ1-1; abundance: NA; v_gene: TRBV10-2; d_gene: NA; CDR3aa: CASSASQMNTEAFF; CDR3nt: TGCGCCAGCAGTGCCTCACAGATGAACACTGAAGCTTTCTTT
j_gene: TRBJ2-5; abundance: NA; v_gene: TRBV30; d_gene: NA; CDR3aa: CACRPRAQERETQYF; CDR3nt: TGTGCCTGTCGGCCGCGGGCCCAGGAGAGGGAGACCCAGTACTTC
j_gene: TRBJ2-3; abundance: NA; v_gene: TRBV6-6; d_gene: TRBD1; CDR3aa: CASSLSQGVSTDTQYF; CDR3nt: TGTGCCAGCAGCCTTTCACAGGGGGTGAGCACAGATACGCAGTATTTT
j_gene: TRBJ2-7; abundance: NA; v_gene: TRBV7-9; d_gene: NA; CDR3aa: CASSLAASEYEQYF; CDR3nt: TGTGCCAGCAGCTTAGCGGCTTCAGAGTACGAGCAGTACTTC
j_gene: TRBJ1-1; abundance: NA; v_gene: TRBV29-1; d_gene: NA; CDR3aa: CSVESPWGEAFF; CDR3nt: TGCAGCGTTGAATCGCCTTGGGGTGAAGCTTTCTTT
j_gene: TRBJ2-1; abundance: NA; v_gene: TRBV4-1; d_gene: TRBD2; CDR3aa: CASSQQLAGGGNEQFF; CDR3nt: TGCGCCAGCAGCCAGCAACTAGCGGGAGGCGGTAATGAGCAGTTCTTC
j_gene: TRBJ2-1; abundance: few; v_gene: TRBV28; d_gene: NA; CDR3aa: CASGNLGSYNEQFF; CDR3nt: TGTGCCAGCGGTAATCTAGGCTCCTACAATGAGCAGTTCTTC
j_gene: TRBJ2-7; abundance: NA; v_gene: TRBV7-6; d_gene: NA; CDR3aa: CASSLSILYEQYF; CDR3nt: TGTGCCAGCAGCTTATCAATTCTATACGAGCAGTACTTC
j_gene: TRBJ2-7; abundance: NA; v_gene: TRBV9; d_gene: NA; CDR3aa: CASSVAGRGEQYF; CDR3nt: TGTGCCAGCAGCGTAGCCGGCAGGGGCGAGCAGTACTTC
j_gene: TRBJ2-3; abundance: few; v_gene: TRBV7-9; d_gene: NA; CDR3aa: CASSRSGDSTDTQYF; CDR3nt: TGTGCCAGCAGCCGATCCGGTGACAGCACAGATACGCAGTATTTT
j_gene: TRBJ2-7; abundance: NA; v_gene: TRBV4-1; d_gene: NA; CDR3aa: CASSPNRDPYEQYF; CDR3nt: TGCGCCAGCAGCCCGAACAGGGATCCGTACGAGCAGTACTTC
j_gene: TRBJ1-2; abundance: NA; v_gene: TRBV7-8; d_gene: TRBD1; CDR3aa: CASSLKTGTANYGYTF; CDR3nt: TGTGCCAGCAGCTTAAAAACCGGGACAGCAAACTATGGCTACACCTTC
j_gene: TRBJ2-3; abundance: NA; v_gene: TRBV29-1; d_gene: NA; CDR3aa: CSVEDTDTQYF; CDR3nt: TGCAGCGTTGAAGACACAGATACGCAGTATTTT
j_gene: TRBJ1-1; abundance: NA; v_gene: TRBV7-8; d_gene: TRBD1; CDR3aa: CASSFRGLGGTEAFF; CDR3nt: TGTGCCAGCAGCTTCAGGGGGCTTGGTGGGACTGAAGCTTTCTTT
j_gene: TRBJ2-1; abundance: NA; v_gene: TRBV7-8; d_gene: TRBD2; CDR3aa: CASSFGTSGRAMDEQFF; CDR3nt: TGTGCCAGCAGCTTTGGGACTAGCGGGAGGGCGATGGATGAGCAGTTCTTC
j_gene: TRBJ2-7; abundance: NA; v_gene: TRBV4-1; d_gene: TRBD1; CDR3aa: CASSPDRGPYEQYF; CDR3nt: TGCGCCAGCAGCCCCGACAGGGGCCCCTACGAGCAGTACTTC
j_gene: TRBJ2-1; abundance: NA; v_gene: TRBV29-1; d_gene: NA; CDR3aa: CSVEGGVSSYNEQFF; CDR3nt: TGCAGCGTTGAAGGTGGGGTAAGCTCCTACAATGAGCAGTTCTTC
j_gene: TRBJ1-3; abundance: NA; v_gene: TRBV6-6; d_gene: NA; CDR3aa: CASSSGPGNTIYF; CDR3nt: TGTGCCAGCAGTAGTGGACCGGGAAACACCATATATTTT
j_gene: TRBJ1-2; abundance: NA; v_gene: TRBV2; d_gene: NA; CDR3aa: CASIPRGNYGYTF; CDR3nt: TGTGCCAGCATTCCTCGGGGAAACTATGGCTACACCTTC
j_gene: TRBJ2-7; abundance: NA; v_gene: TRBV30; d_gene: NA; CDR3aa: CAWTSPGAHANEQYF; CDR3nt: TGTGCCTGGACATCACCCGGGGCCCACGCCAACGAGCAGTACTTC
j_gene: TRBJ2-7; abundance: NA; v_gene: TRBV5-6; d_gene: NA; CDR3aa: CASSMTESYEQYF; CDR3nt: TGTGCCAGCAGCATGACAGAGTCCTACGAGCAGTACTTC
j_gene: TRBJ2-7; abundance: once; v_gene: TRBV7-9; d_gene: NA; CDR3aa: CASSSTVRGNEQYF; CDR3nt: TGTGCCAGCAGCTCGACAGTGAGGGGAAACGAGCAGTACTTC
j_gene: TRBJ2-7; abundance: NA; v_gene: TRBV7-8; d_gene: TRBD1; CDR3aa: CASKDRAYEQYF; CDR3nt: TGTGCCAGCAAGGACAGGGCCTACGAGCAGTACTTC
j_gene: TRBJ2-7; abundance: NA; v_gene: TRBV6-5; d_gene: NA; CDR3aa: CASSLGHEQYF; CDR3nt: TGTGCCAGCAGTCTCGGACACGAGCAGTACTTC
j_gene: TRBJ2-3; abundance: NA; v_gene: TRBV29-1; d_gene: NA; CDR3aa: CSVDRGEYSTDTQYF; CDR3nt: TGCAGCGTTGACCGGGGCGAATATAGCACAGATACGCAGTATTTT
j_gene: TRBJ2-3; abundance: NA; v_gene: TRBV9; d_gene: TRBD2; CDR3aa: CASSVGTSEPDTQYF; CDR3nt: TGTGCCAGCAGCGTCGGGACTAGCGAACCAGATACGCAGTATTTT
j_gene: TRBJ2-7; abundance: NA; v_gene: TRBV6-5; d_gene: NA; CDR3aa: CASSYSTARGSYEQYF; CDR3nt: TGTGCCAGCAGTTACTCGACGGCCAGGGGATCCTACGAGCAGTACTTC
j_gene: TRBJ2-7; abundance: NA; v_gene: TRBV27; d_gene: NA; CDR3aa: CASSLLVQTGQSYEQYF; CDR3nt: TGTGCCAGCAGTTTATTGGTACAGACTGGGCAGTCCTACGAGCAGTACTTC
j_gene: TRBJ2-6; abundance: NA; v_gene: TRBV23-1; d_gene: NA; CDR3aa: CASMGGGGANVLTF; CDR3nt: TGCGCCAGCATGGGGGGAGGTGGGGCCAACGTCCTGACTTTC
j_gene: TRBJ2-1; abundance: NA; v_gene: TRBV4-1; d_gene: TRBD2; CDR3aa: CASSQDSAGAGYEQFF; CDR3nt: TGCGCCAGCAGCCAAGATTCAGCGGGAGCGGGCTATGAGCAGTTCTTC